This T cell receptor (beta chain) was found in a study of cytomegalovirus exposure and HLA in healthy donors (dated by TCRdb to about 2017). At the level of the whole study: According to an earlier analysis of a few hundred of the donors, 150 million to 200 million T cells yielded 120 million or so unique TCR beta sequences and about 300 Gb of sequence data. Rather than using new phenotypic data, the later analysis identified candidate immune exposures from TCR beta sequences and from how often those sequences occurred across donors. About 320 gigabases of sequencing data and tens of millions of unique TCR sequences were included in an early release covering under 650 HLA-typed donors. Class I and class II HLA loci were covered by the typing at four-digit resolution. Genome-wide SNP genotypes for about 65% of the roughly 700 donors were used in a later genetic analysis, which treated that subset as a discovery cohort. The study profiled the T cell repertoires of about 720 subjects by immunosequencing and related them to cytomegalovirus serostatus. A later analysis re-examined previously published TCR beta repertoires from more than 550 donors and added high-resolution HLA genotyping to investigate patterns of TCR occurrence. An earlier analysis of 587 of the donors used high-throughput TCR beta sequencing to judge whether each TCR beta V gene segment behaved as functional or pseudogenic. The genetic ancestry cluster associated with self-reported Caucasian donors included over 65% of the roughly 400 genotyped donors. Across 398 genotyped donors of the cohort, an average of roughly 230,000 unique TCR beta nucleotide sequences per donor were sequenced, and 15% to 20% of those sequences were non-productive. In addition to the first cohort of roughly 670 subjects, a separate validation cohort of approximately 130 different subjects was used. A few DR-DQ haplotypes were handled as single units for association and clustering because linkage in the cohort was strong. The number of typed donors differed by locus: about 629-630 for A, B, C, DRB1 and DQB1; some 500 for DQA1; 606 for DPA1; and 450 to 480 for DPB1. The study combined high-throughput TCR immunosequencing, statistical association of individual TCRs with disease status, and machine learning to predict cytomegalovirus infection status. Donor age, sex, ethnicity and CMV serostatus were compiled alongside the repertoire data. All discovery cohort repertoires had been generated on a single sequencing platform. The aim of the study was to test whether cataloging public T cell receptors could identify signatures of past pathogen exposure. Results the study describes overall, beyond this receptor: The only immune exposure information available for the cohort was CMV serostatus. Because HLA typing was missing for some donors at each locus, association tests included only the typed subset. V-gene and J-gene trimming of TCR beta chains was associated with a missense DCLRE1C variant in a later genetic analysis, and the association was replicated in an independent cohort. According to a later analysis, TCR association rates differed among HLA loci, with DRB1 alleles showing the most associated TCRs and HLA-C alleles showing the fewest. Most TCR sequences were seen in very few donors, while some public TCRs were found in many individuals. When HLA alleles, especially DR and DQ, strongly co-occurred, attributing TCR associations to individual alleles was difficult. Correlated functional status among segregating V segments might reflect linkage disequilibrium, but an unknown experimental factor could not be ruled out. Sequencing depth was assumed to be roughly uniform across donors in the presence/absence analyses, though that assumption may not hold. In both the original and validation cohorts, the classifier was reported to diagnose cytomegalovirus status with high specificity and sensitivity. In vitro tests confirmed that a few of the cytomegalovirus-associated TCR beta chains recognize cytomegalovirus antigens. Because counts were too low, roughly 18 rarely observed V segments, including chromosome 9 orphons, were left out of the earlier analysis of 587 of the donors. In a later genetic analysis, fewer N-insertions in productive TCRs were reported among donors in an Asian-associated ancestry cluster than the roughly 640-donor mean. The study listed 150 to 200 TCR beta chains as associated with cytomegalovirus. A later analysis found that most CMV-associated TCR beta chains appeared HLA-restricted, with HLA associations seemingly driven largely by CMV exposure. This cohort had only TCR beta chains sequenced, and the lack of alpha or paired-chain data limited which features could be detected. A further reported finding was that TCR beta sequences accurately predicted the HLA-A and HLA-B alleles for most subjects in the first cohort. In a later analysis, HLA-associated TCR beta chains showed more clonal expansion and lower generation probabilities than non-associated chains that were equally common. A later analysis reported that several top co-occurrence clusters appeared linked to parvovirus B19, influenza, CMV and Epstein-Barr virus. A cluster of highly shared sequence variants was judged likely to represent a technical artifact of the sequencing pipeline. Some IMGT-functional V segments, including TRBV6-2 and TRBV6-3, could not be told apart with the 87-base-pair reads, so those segments were excluded. The authors suggested that the approach could potentially be extended to other disease states and immunological phenotypes. In an earlier analysis of about 600 of the donors, most TCR beta V segments appeared in productive rearrangements about 90% or about 30% of the time, broadly matching IMGT annotations. In a later analysis, around 15,000 TCR beta sequences were associated with specific HLA alleles at a false discovery rate of 0.05.

The method behind the library was the immunoSEQ multiplex PCR assay. The multiplex PCR relied on a mix of 60 forward primers for TCR Vbeta segments and 13 reverse primers for TCR Jbeta segments. Amplification of the CDR3 region of rearranged TCR beta genes was performed with a multiplex PCR assay on genomic DNA. On the Illumina HiSeq System, the amplified TCR beta libraries were sequenced as 87-base-pair reads. As for how the authors treated the data: A later analysis tallied about 77 million unique TCR beta chains across the 610 or so repertoires, and around 9.9 million of those chains were shared by two or more donors. To remove PCR and sequencing errors, raw reads were error-corrected and collapsed into unique sequences using a nearest-neighbor algorithm that merged closely related sequences. To assign V, D and J gene segments, CDR3 sequences were aligned to IMGT reference sequences. For a sequence to be retained, a match of at least six nucleotides to both a V gene segment and a J gene segment was required. A rearrangement counted as productive if the CDR3 had no stop codons and remained in frame with V and J, and every other rearrangement counted as non-productive. Following IMGT convention, CDR3 was defined as the stretch from the second conserved V-encoded cysteine up to the conserved J-encoded phenylalanine. The earlier analysis of some 600 of the donors excluded sequences that lacked an unambiguous match to a single V gene segment. In an earlier analysis of more than 500 of the donors, a V segment was called functional when productive rearrangements were above 56.7%, and segregating when the standard deviation between donors exceeded 5%. A statistical classification framework was developed to diagnose cytomegalovirus status using the catalog of TCR beta chain sequences. In a later analysis, V and J genes were assigned by comparing TCR nucleotide sequences against IMGT/GENE-DB human TR gene sequences. Using the TCRdist pipeline, a later analysis assigned CDR3 sequences along with most-parsimonious VDJ recombination scenarios. In a later analysis, every TCR beta chain was defined by the combination of its CDR3 amino acid sequence and its V-gene family, and reads without a unique V-gene family were dropped. As a way to deal with suspected cross-contamination and a sequencing artifact, a later analysis dropped over 550 nucleotide sequences that were highly shared and had low generation probability. For each public chain, a later analysis derived a clonal expansion index from normalized ranks of inferred template counts within each repertoire. Generation probabilities in a later analysis came from a VDJ recombination model fitted to out-of-frame rearrangements, and those results were checked against IGoR. A later analysis scored TCR-TCR, TCR-HLA and TCR-CMV co-occurrence with hypergeometric tests, applying a repertoire-size bias correction to TCR pairs. A later analysis estimated false discovery rates by permuting HLA or CMV assignments 20 times. In a later analysis, co-occurring TCRs were grouped using DBSCAN, and TCRdist sequence similarity was added for clustering within HLA-allele-positive subsets. Co-occurrence clustering excluded repertoires with fewer than 30,000 or more than 120,000 public chains, plus five with anomalous nucleotide sharing. TCRdb provides this immuneACCESS table in a form limited to in-frame rearrangements. Some clones are lacking; in checked studies, under half of them reflect an unresolved V gene, and why the rest are absent is not known. V, J and clone size are taken as reported in that table, and D and trimming were inferred from the DNA itself. The table for this sample lists tens of thousands of clones; under 9% of them were counted only once. The leading ten clones occupy about 2.5% of the sample.

This clone showed up just a few times. The antigen it binds to is not known. Base qualities are missing; no much larger clone stands one base away. After removal of 5 bases from V and 6 bases from J, the junction retains 10 bases not matched to a gene. The germline V gene encodes CDR1 SGHTA and CDR2 FQGNSA. Spanning cysteine to phenylalanine, the CDR3 consists of 15 amino acids. Only the CDR3 DNA stays, 45 bases, in frame from base 1. In total, roughly 670 healthy bone marrow donors made up the cohort. All cohort members were sampled while nominally healthy, although unrecorded immune exposures were likely present. The donor tested CMV seronegative and was one of the 352 seronegative cohort members. Every donor gave a peripheral blood sample, and the peripheral blood mononuclear cells from that sample were used for TCR beta sequencing. The Qiagen DNeasy Blood Extraction Kit was used to extract genomic DNA from the blood cell samples.

The sequence derives from a man aged 45 to 65 in good health and CMV-seronegative. The chain employs TRBV7-2 and TRBJ1-5, with 7 middle bases fitting TRBD1. Sequencing input: PBMCs. In nucleotide form, the sequence is TGTGCCAGCAGCCGGGGCCTAGGGGGCGGTCAGCCCCAGCATTTT. This is translated as CASSRGLGGGQPQHF.